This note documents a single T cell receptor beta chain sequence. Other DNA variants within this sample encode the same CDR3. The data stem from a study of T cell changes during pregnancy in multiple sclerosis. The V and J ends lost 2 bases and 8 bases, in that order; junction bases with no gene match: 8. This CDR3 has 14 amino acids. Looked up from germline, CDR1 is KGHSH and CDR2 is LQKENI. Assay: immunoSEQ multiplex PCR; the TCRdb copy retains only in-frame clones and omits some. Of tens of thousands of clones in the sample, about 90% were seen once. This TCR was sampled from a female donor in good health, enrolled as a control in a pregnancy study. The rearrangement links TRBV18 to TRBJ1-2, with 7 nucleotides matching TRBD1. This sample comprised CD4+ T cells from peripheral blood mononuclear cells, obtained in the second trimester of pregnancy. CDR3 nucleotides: TGTGCCAGCTCACCAGGGGACAGCCTAGGGGGCTACACCTTC. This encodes CASSPGDSLGGYTF.